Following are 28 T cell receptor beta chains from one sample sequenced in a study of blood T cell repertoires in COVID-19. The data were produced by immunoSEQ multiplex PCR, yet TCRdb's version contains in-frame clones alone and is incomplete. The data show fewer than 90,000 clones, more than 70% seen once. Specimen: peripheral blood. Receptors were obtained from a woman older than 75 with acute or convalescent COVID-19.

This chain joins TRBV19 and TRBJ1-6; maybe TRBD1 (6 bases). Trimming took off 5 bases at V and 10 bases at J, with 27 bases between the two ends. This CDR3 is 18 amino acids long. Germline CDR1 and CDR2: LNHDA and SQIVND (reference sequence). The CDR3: CASSPVAGVYIVDSPLHF. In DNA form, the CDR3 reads TGTGCCAGTAGTCCCGTGGCAGGGGTGTATATTGTAGACTCACCCCTCCACTTT.

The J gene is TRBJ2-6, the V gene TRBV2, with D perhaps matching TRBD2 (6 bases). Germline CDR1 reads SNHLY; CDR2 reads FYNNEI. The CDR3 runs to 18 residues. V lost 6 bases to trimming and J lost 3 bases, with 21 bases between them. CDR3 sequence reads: CASRRFSGRGGGANVLTF. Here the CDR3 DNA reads TGTGCCAGCAGAAGATTCTCCGGGCGGGGTGGTGGGGCCAACGTCCTGACTTTC. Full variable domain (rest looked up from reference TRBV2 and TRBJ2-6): EPEVTQTPSHQVTQMGQEVILRCVPISNHLYFYWYRQILGQKVEFLVSFYNNEISEKSEIFDDQFSVERPDGSNFTLKIRSTKLEDSAMYFCASRRFSGRGGGANVLTFGAGSRLTVL.

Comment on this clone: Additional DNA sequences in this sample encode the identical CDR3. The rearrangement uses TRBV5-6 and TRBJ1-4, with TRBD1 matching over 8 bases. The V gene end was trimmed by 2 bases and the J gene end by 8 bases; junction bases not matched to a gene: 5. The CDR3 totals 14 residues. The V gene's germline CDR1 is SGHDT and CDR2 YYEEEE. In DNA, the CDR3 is TGTGCCAGCAGCTTTGGACAGGGAAGCGAAAAACTGTTTTTT. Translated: CASSFGQGSEKLFF.

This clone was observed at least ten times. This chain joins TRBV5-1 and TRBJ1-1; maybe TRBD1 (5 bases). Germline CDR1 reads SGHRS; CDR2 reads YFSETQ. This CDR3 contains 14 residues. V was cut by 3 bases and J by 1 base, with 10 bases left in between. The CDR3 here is CASSSAQGNTEAFF. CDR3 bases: TGCGCCAGCAGCTCGGCTCAGGGGAACACTGAAGCTTTCTTT.

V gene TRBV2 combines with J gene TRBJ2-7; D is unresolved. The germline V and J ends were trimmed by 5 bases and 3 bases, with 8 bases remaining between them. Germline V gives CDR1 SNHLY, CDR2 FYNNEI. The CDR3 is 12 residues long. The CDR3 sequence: CASSRQYYEQYF. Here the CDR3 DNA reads TGTGCCAGCAGTCGTCAGTACTACGAGCAGTACTTC.

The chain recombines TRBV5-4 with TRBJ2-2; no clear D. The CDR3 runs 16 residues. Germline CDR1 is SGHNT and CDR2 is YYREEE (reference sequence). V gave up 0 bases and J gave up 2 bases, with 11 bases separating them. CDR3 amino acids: CASSLGRGANTGELFF. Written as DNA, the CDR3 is TGTGCCAGCAGCTTGGGGCGAGGCGCAAACACCGGGGAGCTGTTTTTT.

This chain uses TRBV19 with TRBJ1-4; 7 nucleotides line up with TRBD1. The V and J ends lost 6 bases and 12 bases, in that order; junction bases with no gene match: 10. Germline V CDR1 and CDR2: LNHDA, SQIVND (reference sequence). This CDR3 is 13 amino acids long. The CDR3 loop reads CASRDRFGTELFF. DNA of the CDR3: TGTGCCAGTAGGGACCGATTCGGGACAGAACTGTTTTTT.

CDR3 bases: TGTGCCAGCAGCTTAGCGGGACAGGGGGCTCTTAAAGGCACTGAAGCTTTCTTT. Translated: CASSLAGQGALKGTEAFF. The chain has TRBV7-9 and TRBJ1-1; 12 bases are shared with TRBD1. The germline CDR1 and CDR2 sequences are SEHNR and FQNEAQ (reference sequence). The CDR3 spans 18 residues. J was trimmed by 4 bases and V by 0 bases; bases with no gene match: 9.

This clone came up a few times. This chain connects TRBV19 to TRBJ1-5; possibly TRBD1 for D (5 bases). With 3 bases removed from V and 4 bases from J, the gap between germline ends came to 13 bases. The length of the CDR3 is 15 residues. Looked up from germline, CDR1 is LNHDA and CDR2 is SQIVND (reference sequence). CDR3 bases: TGTGCCAGTAGTATGGTAGGGGATAGAAATCAGCCCCAGCATTTT. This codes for CASSMVGDRNQPQHF.

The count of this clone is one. The CDR3 is CASTIGQSGLTEAFF. The CDR3 nucleotides read TGTGCCAGCACCATCGGACAGTCCGGCCTCACTGAAGCTTTCTTT. This rearrangement joins TRBV6-6 to TRBJ1-1; D perhaps matches TRBD1 (6 bases). Germline CDR1 is MNHNY and CDR2 is SVGAGI (reference sequence). Trimming took 7 bases from V and 4 from J, leaving 19 bases between them. The CDR3 runs 15 residues.

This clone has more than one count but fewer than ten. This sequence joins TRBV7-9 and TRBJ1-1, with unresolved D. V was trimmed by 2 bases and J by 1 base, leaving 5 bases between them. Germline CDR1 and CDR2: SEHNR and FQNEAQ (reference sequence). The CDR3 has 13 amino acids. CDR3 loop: CASSLTRNTEAFF. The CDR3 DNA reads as TGTGCCAGCAGCTTAACTCGGAACACTGAAGCTTTCTTT.

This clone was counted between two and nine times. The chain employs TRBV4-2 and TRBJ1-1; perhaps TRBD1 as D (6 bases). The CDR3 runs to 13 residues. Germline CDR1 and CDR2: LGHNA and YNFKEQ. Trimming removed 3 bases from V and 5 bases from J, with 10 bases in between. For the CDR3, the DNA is TGTGCCAGCAGCCATTCGCAGGGGACTGAAGCTTTCTTT. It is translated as CASSHSQGTEAFF.

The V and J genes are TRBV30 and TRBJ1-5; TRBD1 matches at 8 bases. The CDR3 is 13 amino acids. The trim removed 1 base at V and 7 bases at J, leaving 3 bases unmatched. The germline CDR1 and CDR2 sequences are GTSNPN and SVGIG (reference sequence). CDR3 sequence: CAWSGTGIQPQHF. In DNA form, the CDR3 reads TGTGCCTGGAGTGGGACAGGGATCCAGCCCCAGCATTTT. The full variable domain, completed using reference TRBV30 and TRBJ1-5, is SQTIHQWPATLVQPVGSPLSLECTVEGTSNPNLYWYRQAAGRGLQLLFYSVGIGQISSEVPQNLSASRPQDRQFILSSKKLLLSDSGFYLCAWSGTGIQPQHFGDGTRLSIL.

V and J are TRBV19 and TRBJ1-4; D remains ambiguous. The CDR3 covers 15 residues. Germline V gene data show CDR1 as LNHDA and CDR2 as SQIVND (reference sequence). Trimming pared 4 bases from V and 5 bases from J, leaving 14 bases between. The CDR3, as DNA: TGTGCCAGTAGTAATCGGGAGGGATTGAATGAAAAACTGTTTTTT. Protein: CASSNREGLNEKLFF.

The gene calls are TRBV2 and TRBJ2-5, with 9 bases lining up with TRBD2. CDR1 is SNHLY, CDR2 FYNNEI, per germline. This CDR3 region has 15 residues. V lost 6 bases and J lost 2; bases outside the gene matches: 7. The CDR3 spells CASRGSGGPQETQYF. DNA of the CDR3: TGTGCCAGCAGGGGTAGCGGGGGCCCACAAGAGACCCAGTACTTC.

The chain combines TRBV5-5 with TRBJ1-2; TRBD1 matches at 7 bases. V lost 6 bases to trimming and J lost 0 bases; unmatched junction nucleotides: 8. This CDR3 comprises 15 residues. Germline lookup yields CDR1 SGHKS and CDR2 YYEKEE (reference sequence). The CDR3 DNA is TGTGCCAGCAACCGCAGACAGGGAGCTAACTATGGCTACACCTTC. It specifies CASNRRQGANYGYTF.

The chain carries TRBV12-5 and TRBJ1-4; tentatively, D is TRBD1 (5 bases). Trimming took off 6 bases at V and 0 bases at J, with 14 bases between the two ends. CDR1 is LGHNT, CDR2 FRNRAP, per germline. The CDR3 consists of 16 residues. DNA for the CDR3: TGTGCTAGTGGCACAGACAGATTTACAACTAATGAAAAACTGTTTTTT. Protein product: CASGTDRFTTNEKLFF.

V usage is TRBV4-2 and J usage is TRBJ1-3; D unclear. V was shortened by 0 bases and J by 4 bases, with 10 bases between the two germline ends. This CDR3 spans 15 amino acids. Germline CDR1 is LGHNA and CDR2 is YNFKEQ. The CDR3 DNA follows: TGTGCCAGCAGCCAAGATAGAGTTAGCGGAAACACCATATATTTT. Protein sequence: CASSQDRVSGNTIYF.

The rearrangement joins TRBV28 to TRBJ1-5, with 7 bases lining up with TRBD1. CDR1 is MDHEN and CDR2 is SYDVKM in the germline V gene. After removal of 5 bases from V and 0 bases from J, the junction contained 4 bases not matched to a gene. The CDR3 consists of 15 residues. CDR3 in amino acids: CASSQGQFSNQPQHF. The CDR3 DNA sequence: TGTGCCAGCAGTCAGGGACAGTTTAGCAATCAGCCCCAGCATTTT.

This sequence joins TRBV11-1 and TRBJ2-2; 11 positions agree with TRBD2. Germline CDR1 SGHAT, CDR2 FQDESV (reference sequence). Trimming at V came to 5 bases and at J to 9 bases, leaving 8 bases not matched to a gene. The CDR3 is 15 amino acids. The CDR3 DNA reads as TGTGCCAGCAGCCATAAACTAGCGGGGGCCCGGGAGCTGTTTTTT. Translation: CASSHKLAGARELFF.

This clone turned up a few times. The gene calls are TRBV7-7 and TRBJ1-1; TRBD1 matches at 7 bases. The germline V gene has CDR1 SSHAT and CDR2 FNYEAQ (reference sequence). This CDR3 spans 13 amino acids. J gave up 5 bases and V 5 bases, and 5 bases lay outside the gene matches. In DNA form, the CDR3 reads TGTGCCAGCAGCACTCAACAGGGGACTGAAGCTTTCTTT. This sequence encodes CASSTQQGTEAFF.

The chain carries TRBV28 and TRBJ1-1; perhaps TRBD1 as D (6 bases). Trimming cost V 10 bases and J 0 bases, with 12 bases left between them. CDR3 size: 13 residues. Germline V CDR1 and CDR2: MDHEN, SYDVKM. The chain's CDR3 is CATQGTMNTEAFF. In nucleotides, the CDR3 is TGTGCCACGCAGGGGACCATGAACACTGAAGCTTTCTTT.

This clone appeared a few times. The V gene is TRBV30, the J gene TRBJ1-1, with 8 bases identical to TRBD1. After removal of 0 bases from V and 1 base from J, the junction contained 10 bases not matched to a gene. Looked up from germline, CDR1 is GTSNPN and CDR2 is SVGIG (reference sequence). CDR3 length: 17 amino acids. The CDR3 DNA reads TGTGCCTGGAGTGTACCATTCAGGGGGCGAGGGAACACTGAAGCTTTCTTT. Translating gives CAWSVPFRGRGNTEAFF.

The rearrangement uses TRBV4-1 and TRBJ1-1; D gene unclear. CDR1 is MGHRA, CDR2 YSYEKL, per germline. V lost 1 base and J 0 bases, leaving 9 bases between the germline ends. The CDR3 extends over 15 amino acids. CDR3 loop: CASSQGHSLNTEAFF. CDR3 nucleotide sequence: TGCGCCAGCAGCCAAGGGCACAGCCTGAACACTGAAGCTTTCTTT.

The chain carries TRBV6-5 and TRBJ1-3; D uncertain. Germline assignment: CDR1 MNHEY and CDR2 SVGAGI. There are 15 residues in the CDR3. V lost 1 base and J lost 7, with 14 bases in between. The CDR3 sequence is CASSYLTPGENTIYF. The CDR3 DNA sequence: TGTGCCAGCAGTTACTTGACCCCCGGGGAGAACACCATATATTTT.

The CDR3 here is CASSPLAGGFTDTQYF. In DNA form, the CDR3 reads TGTGCCAGTAGTCCCCTAGCGGGGGGCTTCACAGATACGCAGTATTTT. V gene TRBV19 combines with J gene TRBJ2-3; the match to TRBD2 covers 11 bases. V lost 5 bases and J lost 2; bases outside the gene matches: 6. The V gene's germline CDR1 is LNHDA and CDR2 SQIVND (reference sequence). The length of the CDR3 is 16 residues.

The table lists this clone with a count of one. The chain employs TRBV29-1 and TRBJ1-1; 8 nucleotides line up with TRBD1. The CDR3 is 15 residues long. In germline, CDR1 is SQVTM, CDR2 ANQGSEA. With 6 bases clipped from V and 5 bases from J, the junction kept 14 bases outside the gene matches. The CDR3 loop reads CSVTAGGQGGTEAFF. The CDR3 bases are TGCAGCGTGACCGCTGGAGGACAGGGAGGGACTGAAGCTTTCTTT.

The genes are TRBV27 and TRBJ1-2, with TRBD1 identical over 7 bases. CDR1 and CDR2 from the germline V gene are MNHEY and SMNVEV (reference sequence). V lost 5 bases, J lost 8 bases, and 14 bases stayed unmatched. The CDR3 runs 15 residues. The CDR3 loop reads CASSPWDRPSGGYTF. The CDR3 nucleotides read TGTGCCAGCAGTCCCTGGGACAGACCCTCTGGAGGCTACACCTTC.